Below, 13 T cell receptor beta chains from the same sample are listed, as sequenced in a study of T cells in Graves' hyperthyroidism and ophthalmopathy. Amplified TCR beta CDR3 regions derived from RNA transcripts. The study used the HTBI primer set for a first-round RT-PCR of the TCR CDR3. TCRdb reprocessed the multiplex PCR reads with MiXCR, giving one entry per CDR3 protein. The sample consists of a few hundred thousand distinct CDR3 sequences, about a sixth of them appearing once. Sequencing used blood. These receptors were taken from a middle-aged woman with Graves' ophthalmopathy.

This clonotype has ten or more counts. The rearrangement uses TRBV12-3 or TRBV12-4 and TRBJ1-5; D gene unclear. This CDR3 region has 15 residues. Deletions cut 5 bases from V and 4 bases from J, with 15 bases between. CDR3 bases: TGTGCCAGCAGTCCCCATCCCCCAAGGAATCAGCCCCAGCATTTT. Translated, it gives CASSPHPPRNQPQHF.

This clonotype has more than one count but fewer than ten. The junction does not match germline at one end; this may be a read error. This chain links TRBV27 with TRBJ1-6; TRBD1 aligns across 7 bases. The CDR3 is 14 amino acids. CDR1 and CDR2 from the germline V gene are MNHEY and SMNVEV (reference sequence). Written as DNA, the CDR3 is TGTGCCAGCAGTCGACAGGGAATGGGATCACCTCTCCACTTT. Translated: CASSRQGMGSPLHF.

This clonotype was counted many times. CDR3 DNA sequence: TGTGCCAGCGTCCTCGGACAGGGGAGAGACAATGAGCAGTTCTTC. Translation gives CASVLGQGRDNEQFF. The V and J genes are TRBV12-3 or TRBV12-4 and TRBJ2-1; 9 positions match TRBD1. CDR3 length: 15 residues. Losses at the gene ends were 8 bases for V and 5 bases for J; bases not matched to a gene: 10.

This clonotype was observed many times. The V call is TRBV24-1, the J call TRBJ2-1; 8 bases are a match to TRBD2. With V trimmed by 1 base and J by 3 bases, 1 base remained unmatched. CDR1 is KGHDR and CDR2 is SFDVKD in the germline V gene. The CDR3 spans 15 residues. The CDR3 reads CATSDLTSGYNEQFF. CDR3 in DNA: TGTGCCACCAGTGATTTAACTAGCGGCTACAATGAGCAGTTCTTC.

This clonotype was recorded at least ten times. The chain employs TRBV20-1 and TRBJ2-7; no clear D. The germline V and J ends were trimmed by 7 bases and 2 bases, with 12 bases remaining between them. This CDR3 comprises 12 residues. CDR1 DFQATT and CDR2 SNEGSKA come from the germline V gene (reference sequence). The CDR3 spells CSVSPQPYEQYF. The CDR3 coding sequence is TGCAGTGTGAGCCCCCAACCCTACGAGCAGTACTTC.

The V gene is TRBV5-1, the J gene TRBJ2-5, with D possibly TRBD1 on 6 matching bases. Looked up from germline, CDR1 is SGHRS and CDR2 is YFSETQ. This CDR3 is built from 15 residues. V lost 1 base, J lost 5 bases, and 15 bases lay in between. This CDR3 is CASSLLGQTGETQYF. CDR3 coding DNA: TGCGCCAGCAGCTTGCTCGGACAAACAGGGGAGACCCAGTACTTC.

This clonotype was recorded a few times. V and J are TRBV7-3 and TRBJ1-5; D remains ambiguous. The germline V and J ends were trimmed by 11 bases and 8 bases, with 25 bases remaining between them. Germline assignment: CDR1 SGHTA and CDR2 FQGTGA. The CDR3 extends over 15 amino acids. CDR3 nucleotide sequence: TGTGCCCAATCGGAAAGGGTATGGGTACCGGAGCCCCAGCATTTT. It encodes CAQSERVWVPEPQHF.

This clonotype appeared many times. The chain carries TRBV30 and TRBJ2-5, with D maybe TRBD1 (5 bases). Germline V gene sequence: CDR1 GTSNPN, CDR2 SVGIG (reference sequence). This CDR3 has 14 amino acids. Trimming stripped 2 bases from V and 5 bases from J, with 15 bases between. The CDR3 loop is CAWSSPAGKETQYF. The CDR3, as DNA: TGTGCCTGGAGTAGTCCTGCAGGGAAGGAGACCCAGTACTTC.

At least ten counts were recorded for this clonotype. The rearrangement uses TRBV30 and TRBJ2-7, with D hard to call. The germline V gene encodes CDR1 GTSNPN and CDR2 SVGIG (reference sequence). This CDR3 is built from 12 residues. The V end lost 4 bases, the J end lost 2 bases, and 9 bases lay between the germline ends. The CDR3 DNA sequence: TGTGCCTGGACCAGGACGCCCTACGAGCAGTACTTC. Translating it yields CAWTRTPYEQYF.

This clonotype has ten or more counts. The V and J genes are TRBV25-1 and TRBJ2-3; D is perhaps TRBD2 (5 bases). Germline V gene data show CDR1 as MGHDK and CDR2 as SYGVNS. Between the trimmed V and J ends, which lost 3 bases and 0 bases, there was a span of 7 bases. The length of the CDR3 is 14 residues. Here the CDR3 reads CASSEGASTDTQYF. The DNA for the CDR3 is TGTGCCAGCAGTGAGGGAGCTAGCACAGATACGCAGTATTTT. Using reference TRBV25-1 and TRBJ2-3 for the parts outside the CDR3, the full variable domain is EADIYQTPRYLVIGTGKKITLECSQTMGHDKMYWYQQDPGMELHLIHYSYGVNSTEKGDLSSESTVSRIRTEHFPLTLESARPSHTSQYLCASSEGASTDTQYFGPGTRLTVL.

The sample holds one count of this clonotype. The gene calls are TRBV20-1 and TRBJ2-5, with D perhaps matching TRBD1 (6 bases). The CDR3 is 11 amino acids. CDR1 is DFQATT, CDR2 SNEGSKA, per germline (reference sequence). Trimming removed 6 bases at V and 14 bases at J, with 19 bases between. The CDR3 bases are TGCAGTGCAACCCTACAGGGAGAGGTTTACTTC. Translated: CSATLQGEVYF.

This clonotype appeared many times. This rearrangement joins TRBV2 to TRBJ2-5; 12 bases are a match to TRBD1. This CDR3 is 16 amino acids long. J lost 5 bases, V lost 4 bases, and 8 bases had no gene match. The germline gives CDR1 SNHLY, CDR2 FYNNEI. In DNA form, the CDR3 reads TGTGCCAGCAGTGTCCCCGGGACAGGGGGCGCGGAGACCCAGTACTTC. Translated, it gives CASSVPGTGGAETQYF.

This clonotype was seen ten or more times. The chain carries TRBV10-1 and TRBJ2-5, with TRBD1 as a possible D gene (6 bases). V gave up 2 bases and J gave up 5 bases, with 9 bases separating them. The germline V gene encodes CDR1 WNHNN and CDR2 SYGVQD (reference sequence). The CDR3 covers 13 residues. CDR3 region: CASSEGQGETQYF. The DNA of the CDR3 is TGCGCCAGCAGTGAGGGGCAGGGGGAGACCCAGTACTTC.